The 6 T cell receptor beta chains reported below all come from one sample, sequenced in a study of blood T cell repertoires in COVID-19. Profiling relied on immunoSEQ multiplex PCR, and the TCRdb table lists in-frame clones only, not all of them. The table records roughly 260,000 clones, 65% to 85% of them present only once. Material for sequencing was peripheral blood. Receptors were obtained from a woman in her thirties or forties with active or convalescent COVID-19.

On this clone itself: Other DNA sequences in the same sample also yield this CDR3. The CDR3: CASSLRLAGGTDTQYF. The CDR3 region has the DNA TGTGCCAGCAGCCTAAGACTAGCGGGGGGCACAGATACGCAGTATTTT. The chain employs TRBV5-4 and TRBJ2-3; 12 positions agree with TRBD2. The CDR3 extends over 16 amino acids. Germline trimming cut 4 bases from V and 1 base from J; bases unmatched to any gene: 4. The germline gives CDR1 SGHNT, CDR2 YYREEE (reference sequence).

This clone was counted only a few times. This CDR3 reads CASSPPGQGGDQPQHF. DNA for the CDR3: TGTGCCAGCTCACCACCCGGCCAGGGTGGGGATCAGCCCCAGCATTTT. V usage is TRBV18 and J usage is TRBJ1-5; D possibly corresponds to TRBD1 (5 bases). V shed 0 bases and J shed 5 bases, with 14 bases lying between them. The V gene's germline CDR1 is KGHSH and CDR2 LQKENI. CDR3 length: 16 amino acids.

V usage is TRBV30 and J usage is TRBJ1-3; 7 nucleotides line up with TRBD1. Trimming at V came to 2 bases and at J to 0 bases, leaving 7 bases not matched to a gene. Germline V gives CDR1 GTSNPN, CDR2 SVGIG (reference sequence). The CDR3 runs to 16 residues. In nucleotides, the CDR3 is TGTGCCTGGAGTTCCCCAGGGGGGTACTCTGGAAACACCATATATTTT. This sequence encodes CAWSSPGGYSGNTIYF.

The chain has TRBV7-8 and TRBJ2-5, with 9 bases that match TRBD1. Looked up from germline, CDR1 is SGHVS and CDR2 is FQNEAQ. Trimming took 6 bases from V and 4 from J; bases not matched to a gene: 15. CDR3 size: 17 residues. The chain's CDR3 is CASSNPVDRGWLETQYF. As DNA, the CDR3 is TGTGCCAGCAGTAACCCCGTGGACAGGGGATGGTTAGAGACCCAGTACTTC. The full variable domain, its missing parts supplied by reference TRBV7-8 and TRBJ2-5, is GAGVSQSPRYKVAKRGQDVALRCDPISGHVSLFWYQQALGQGPEFLTYFQNEAQLDKSGLPSDRFFAERPEGSVSTLKIQRTQQEDSAVYLCASSNPVDRGWLETQYFGPGTRLLVL.

V and J are TRBV7-9 and TRBJ1-1, with D possibly matching TRBD1 (5 bases). The CDR3 is 15 residues long. V lost 3 bases, J lost 1 base, and 12 bases lay in between. The germline V gene encodes CDR1 SEHNR and CDR2 FQNEAQ (reference sequence). DNA of the CDR3: TGTGCCAGCAGCTTCTCCCGGGGGACGAACACTGAAGCTTTCTTT. Translated: CASSFSRGTNTEAFF.

The V call is TRBV5-4, the J call TRBJ2-2; no firm D call. Germline-derived CDR1 and CDR2 are SGHNT and YYREEE (reference sequence). V was cut by 2 bases and J by 1 base, with 6 bases left in between. The CDR3 runs 14 residues. CDR3 protein: CASSFVRNTGELFF. The CDR3, as DNA: TGTGCCAGCAGCTTTGTCCGGAACACCGGGGAGCTGTTTTTT. The entire variable domain, with the rest obtained from reference TRBV5-4 and TRBJ2-2, is as follows: ETGVTQSPTHLIKTRGQQVTLRCSSQSGHNTVSWYQQALGQGPQFIFQYYREEENGRGNFPPRFSGLQFPNYSSELNVNALELDDSALYLCASSFVRNTGELFFGEGSRLTVL.